The sequence of this T cell receptor beta chain was determined in a study of human T cells and chemical hapten exposure. Study-level information: TCR yields per sample varied mostly from small pooled library volume differences.

This clonotype has a handful of counts. The V gene's germline CDR1 is SGHTA and CDR2 FQGNSA. V was clipped by 5 bases and J by 2 bases, with 17 bases between them. The CDR3 runs to 16 residues. The study used a library that attached unique molecular identifiers to individual cDNA molecules. TCRdb re-called the RACE reads with MiXCR, one entry per CDR3 protein. The table lists around 130,000 distinct CDR3 sequences, 12% of them singletons. Time point indicated: patch test 2, 6 weeks after DPC sensitization. Stated treatment: therapeutic diphenylcyclopropenone sensitization with weekly scalp DPC. Total RNA was isolated from unfractionated whole blood.

The origin of this receptor is a woman in her forties or fifties with alopecia areata. Some clones in this sample may be carry-over from other donors' samples. The sample was whole blood, taken in connection with sensitization to the hapten diphenylcyclopropenone (DPC). The chain carries TRBV7-2 and TRBJ2-3; D perhaps matches TRBD2 (5 bases). In DNA, the CDR3 is TGTGCCAGCAGCCTCGGGATTCACCCGGACACAGATACGCAGTATTTT. It codes for CASSLGIHPDTDTQYF.